This T cell receptor beta chain originates from a study of T-cell memory formation after mild COVID-19. Study results and limitations: Cross-reactive memory appears to have joined, as suggested by some responding clones showing up in pre-infection memory. Shrinking CD4+ clones resided mostly in CM and EM, and CD8+ ones in EMRA.

Trimming cost V 4 bases and J 5 bases, with 12 bases left between them. The CDR3 totals 14 residues. Germline loops: CDR1 MGHDK, CDR2 SYGVNS. This clonotype was recorded a few times. Its specificity is not known. TCRdb re-derived calls from the 5' RACE reads in MiXCR, one entry per CDR3 protein. The table lists roughly 600,000 distinct CDR3 sequences, more than 15% of them singletons. Sequencing was done on a sample of PBMCs or a T cell subset sorted from them (not recorded which). The clonotype originates from an adult woman who had mild COVID-19 (a few samples of this study predate the infection). Cell type and time point are not known. This chain links TRBV25-1 with TRBJ2-4, with D perhaps assigned TRBD1 or TRBD2 (7 bases each). DNA of the CDR3: TGTGCCAGCAGTGTGACAGGGAGGGAAAACATTCAGTACTTC. Its translation is CASSVTGRENIQYF.